These 27 T cell receptor beta chains were sequenced from one sample in a study of graft-versus-host responses after intestinal transplantation. TCRdb's table, derived via immunoSEQ multiplex PCR, lists solely in-frame clones and lacks some. The repertoire holds 35,000 to 45,000 clones, with over 85% as singletons. The input for sequencing was PBMCs, taken about nine months after transplant. All receptors derive from a human patient who received an intestinal transplant, so some T cells may come from the graft donor.

In DNA, the CDR3 is TGTGCCAGTAGTGCCAGGGATACCAATCAGCCCCAGCATTTT. Protein sequence: CASSARDTNQPQHF. This chain links TRBV19 with TRBJ1-5, with D possibly matching TRBD1 (5 bases). Germline values: CDR1 LNHDA, CDR2 SQIVND (reference sequence). This CDR3 has 14 residues. Trimming cost V 5 bases and J 3 bases, with 11 bases left between them.

This clone was detected only once. The rearrangement links TRBV4-1 to TRBJ2-5, with a possible D match to TRBD1 (6 bases). This CDR3 has 15 residues. The V and J ends lost 0 bases and 5 bases respectively, with 13 bases between them. CDR1 is MGHRA and CDR2 is YSYEKL in the germline V gene. CDR3 sequence (DNA): TGCGCCAGCAGCCAAGAAGGGGGTCTGGGGGAGACCCAGTACTTC. Translation gives CASSQEGGLGETQYF.

The chain joins TRBV10-3 to TRBJ2-2; D might be TRBD1 or TRBD2, each matching 5 bases. The ends were cut back, 8 bases at V and 1 base at J, with 5 bases in the middle. Germline CDR1 and CDR2: ENHRY and SYGVKD. The CDR3 runs to 12 residues. The CDR3 coding sequence is TGTGCCATCGGGGGGAACACCGGGGAGCTGTTTTTT. This gives the protein CAIGGNTGELFF.

The chain carries TRBV4-1 and TRBJ2-7, with TRBD1 identical over 7 bases. The CDR3 covers 16 residues. Trimming at V came to 2 bases and at J to 2 bases, leaving 9 bases not matched to a gene. The V gene's germline CDR1 is MGHRA and CDR2 YSYEKL. For the CDR3, the DNA is TGCGCCAGCAGCCAAATAGACGGGACAGTCCCCTACGAGCAGTACTTC. It is translated as CASSQIDGTVPYEQYF.

The chain carries TRBV7-3 and TRBJ2-1; D tentatively reads TRBD1 or TRBD2 (5 bases each). Germline CDR1 and CDR2: SGHTA and FQGTGA. CDR3 length equals 15 residues. V was trimmed by 4 bases and J by 6 bases, leaving 16 bases between them. In DNA, the CDR3 is TGTGCCAGCAGCTCTACAGGCACTAGGTCCAATGAGCAGTTCTTC. Translated, it gives CASSSTGTRSNEQFF.

The V call is TRBV4-1, the J call TRBJ2-7; either TRBD1 or TRBD2 may supply D (7 bases each). There are 14 residues in the CDR3. The germline gives CDR1 MGHRA, CDR2 YSYEKL. Trimming took 0 bases from V and 6 from J, leaving 12 bases between them. The CDR3 bases are TGCGCCAGCAGCCAAGATCCAGGGGGGGGCGAGCAGTACTTC. It codes for CASSQDPGGGEQYF.

This rearrangement joins TRBV7-9 to TRBJ2-5; D not certain. V was shortened by 3 bases and J by 5 bases, with 13 bases between the two germline ends. The CDR3 contains 14 residues. Looked up from germline, CDR1 is SEHNR and CDR2 is FQNEAQ (reference sequence). The CDR3 loop reads CASSFYQAGETQYF. The CDR3 nucleotides are TGTGCCAGCAGCTTTTATCAGGCTGGGGAGACCCAGTACTTC.

The V gene is TRBV7-2, the J gene TRBJ2-5; 16 bases fit TRBD2. The CDR3 runs to 18 residues. CDR1 is SGHTA and CDR2 is FQGNSA in the germline V gene. The V segment lost 5 bases and the J segment 7 bases; nucleotides outside the gene matches: 13. CDR3 region: CASSPRGLAGGESGTQYF. DNA of the CDR3: TGTGCCAGCAGCCCGCGGGGACTAGCGGGGGGGGAATCAGGGACCCAGTACTTC.

The rearrangement joins TRBV6-6 to TRBJ1-4, with D perhaps TRBD1 (6 bases). CDR1 and CDR2 from the germline V gene are MNHNY and SVGAGI (reference sequence). This CDR3 has 14 residues. V was cut by 5 bases and J by 6 bases, with 13 bases left in between. CDR3 sequence: CASSLGGRDEKLFF. The CDR3 DNA is TGTGCCAGCAGTCTGGGGGGGCGCGATGAAAAACTGTTTTTT.

The chain's CDR3 is CASSFRGRANEKLFF. The CDR3 nucleotides are TGTGCCAGCAGCTTTCGGGGGAGAGCTAATGAAAAACTGTTTTTT. The V gene is TRBV7-2, the J gene TRBJ1-4; tentatively, D is TRBD1 (5 bases). Per the germline V gene, CDR1 is SGHTA and CDR2 is FQGNSA. With 3 bases removed from V and 3 bases from J, the gap between germline ends came to 11 bases. CDR3 length equals 15 residues.

V usage is TRBV5-1 and J usage is TRBJ2-2, with TRBD1 identical over 10 bases. Germline CDR1 and CDR2: SGHRS and YFSETQ. The CDR3 spans 15 residues. Germline trimming cut 3 bases from V and 4 bases from J; bases unmatched to any gene: 3. The CDR3 protein is CASSSTGGGTGELFF. The CDR3 DNA is TGCGCCAGCAGCTCGACAGGGGGCGGCACCGGGGAGCTGTTTTTT.

The J gene is TRBJ1-2, the V gene TRBV7-6, with D possibly being TRBD1 (5 bases). Trimming cost V 3 bases and J 0 bases, with 8 bases left between them. The V gene's germline CDR1 is SGHVS and CDR2 FNYEAQ. There are 14 residues in the CDR3. The CDR3 region has the DNA TGTGCCAGCAGCTTCGGGGGACCTAACTATGGCTACACCTTC. Protein: CASSFGGPNYGYTF.

CDR3 loop: CAWSPGTGANVLTF. The CDR3 nucleotides read TGTGCCTGGAGTCCGGGGACTGGGGCCAACGTCCTGACTTTC. This chain joins TRBV30 and TRBJ2-6; TRBD2 might be the D (5 bases). This CDR3 comprises 14 residues. The V and J ends lost 2 bases and 2 bases respectively, with 7 bases between them. Germline V gene lookup returns CDR1 GTSNPN and CDR2 SVGIG (reference sequence).

The chain recombines TRBV5-1 with TRBJ1-6, with unresolved D. Trimming removed 4 bases at V and 4 bases at J, with 9 bases between. The CDR3 extends over 14 amino acids. Germline V lookup: CDR1 SGHRS, CDR2 YFSETQ. This chain's CDR3 is CASSPDLYNSPLHF. In DNA, the CDR3 is TGCGCCAGCAGCCCGGACCTTTATAATTCACCCCTCCACTTT. Supplemented by reference TRBV5-1 and TRBJ1-6, the full variable domain reads KAGVTQTPRYLIKTRGQQVTLSCSPISGHRSVSWYQQTPGQGLQFLFEYFSETQRNKGNFPGRFSGRQFSNSRSEMNVSTLELGDSALYLCASSPDLYNSPLHFGNGTRLTVT.

The chain employs TRBV13 and TRBJ2-7, with a weak D call TRBD2 (6 bases). The CDR3 totals 14 residues. In germline, CDR1 is PRHDT, CDR2 FYEKMQ (reference sequence). Trimming shortened V by 5 bases and J by 2 bases, and 13 bases separated the two germline ends. CDR3 DNA sequence: TGTGCCAGCAGCCTCGGGAGACGAACCTACGAGCAGTACTTC. This translates into CASSLGRRTYEQYF.

The V gene is TRBV5-8, the J gene TRBJ1-2, with TRBD1 as a possible D gene (5 bases). Per germline, CDR1 SGHTS and CDR2 YDEGEE. The CDR3 totals 14 residues. Trimming pared 5 bases from V and 6 bases from J, leaving 17 bases between. For the CDR3, the DNA is TGTGCCAGCAGTCGGCAAGGGGCTTATAATGGCTACACCTTC. This sequence encodes CASSRQGAYNGYTF.

This chain joins TRBV19 and TRBJ1-5, with D possibly being TRBD1 (5 bases). The CDR3 spans 14 residues. V lost 2 bases and J 11 bases, leaving 16 bases between the germline ends. Germline V gene sequence: CDR1 LNHDA, CDR2 SQIVND (reference sequence). DNA for the CDR3: TGTGCCAGTAGTATAAGGACACGGGGACGAGCCCAGCATTTT. Translated, it gives CASSIRTRGRAQHF.

This chain links TRBV4-2 with TRBJ2-3; D ambiguous. The CDR3 is 16 residues long. Germline CDR1 and CDR2: LGHNA and YNFKEQ. Trimming took 6 bases from V and 2 from J, leaving 18 bases between them. The CDR3 loop is CASSATWGYVTDTQYF. Here the CDR3 DNA reads TGTGCCAGCAGTGCCACGTGGGGATACGTCACAGATACGCAGTATTTT.

This chain uses TRBV10-3 with TRBJ2-7, with 9 bases that match TRBD2. V shed 3 bases and J 1 base; nucleotides not matched to a gene: 4. The CDR3 runs to 15 residues. Germline V gene sequence: CDR1 ENHRY, CDR2 SYGVKD. The CDR3 reads CAISDPSGVSYEQYF. Written as DNA, the CDR3 is TGTGCCATCAGTGATCCTAGCGGGGTGTCCTACGAGCAGTACTTC.

The chain has TRBV10-2 and TRBJ2-7; 7 nucleotides match TRBD1. V gave up 8 bases and J gave up 3 bases; unmatched junction bases: 7. CDR1 and CDR2 (germline): WSHSY, SAAADI. This CDR3 contains 13 residues. For the CDR3, the DNA is TGCGCCAGCCGGGACAGCCCCTTCTACGAGCAGTACTTC. Encoded protein: CASRDSPFYEQYF.

The chain recombines TRBV30 with TRBJ2-7; 8 bases are shared with TRBD1. J lost 3 bases, V lost 1 base, and 5 bases had no gene match. The CDR3 totals 14 residues. Germline CDR1 is GTSNPN and CDR2 is SVGIG (reference sequence). The CDR3 region is CAWSEAGGFYEQYF. In DNA form, the CDR3 reads TGTGCCTGGAGTGAGGCAGGGGGCTTCTACGAGCAGTACTTC.

Judged by abundance, this clone is medium-sized. The gene calls are TRBV2 and TRBJ1-1; the D gene is possibly TRBD1 (6 bases). Trimming cost V 4 bases and J 1 base, with 10 bases left between them. Germline V gene sequence: CDR1 SNHLY, CDR2 FYNNEI. The CDR3 sequence is 14 residues long. In nucleotides, the CDR3 is TGTGCCAGCAGTGCAAGGGGGGGGAACACTGAAGCTTTCTTT. It encodes CASSARGGNTEAFF. The entire variable domain, with the rest obtained from reference TRBV2 and TRBJ1-1, is as follows: EPEVTQTPSHQVTQMGQEVILRCVPISNHLYFYWYRQILGQKVEFLVSFYNNEISEKSEIFDDQFSVERPDGSNFTLKIRSTKLEDSAMYFCASSARGGNTEAFFGQGTRLTVV.

V is TRBV11-2 and J is TRBJ2-1; D unclear. The CDR3 sequence is 12 residues long. Germline V gene data show CDR1 as SGHAT and CDR2 as FQNNGV. Trimming shortened V by 4 bases and J by 8 bases, and 9 bases separated the two germline ends. The CDR3 sequence: CASSSARDEQFF. In nucleotides, the CDR3 is TGTGCCAGCAGCTCCGCCCGGGATGAGCAGTTCTTC.

The sample holds one count of this clone. The chain carries TRBV27 and TRBJ1-2, with D possibly matching TRBD1 (5 bases). This CDR3 comprises 13 residues. Germline-derived CDR1 and CDR2 are MNHEY and SMNVEV (reference sequence). Trimming took off 8 bases at V and 0 bases at J, with 10 bases between the two ends. CDR3 sequence: CASRLGANYGYTF. The CDR3 DNA sequence: TGTGCCAGCCGATTGGGGGCTAACTATGGCTACACCTTC.

The chain recombines TRBV5-1 with TRBJ1-1, with a possible D match to TRBD1 (5 bases). The CDR3 spans 14 residues. Germline assignment: CDR1 SGHRS and CDR2 YFSETQ. V lost 4 bases and J 1 base, leaving 11 bases between the germline ends. The CDR3 bases are TGCGCCAGCAGCGGGGGTGCGGGGAACACTGAAGCTTTCTTT. It specifies CASSGGAGNTEAFF.

The chain is built from TRBV5-6 and TRBJ2-3, with 11 bases fitting TRBD2. With V trimmed by 6 bases and J by 4 bases, 7 bases remained unmatched. This CDR3 is 15 amino acids long. Germline-derived CDR1 and CDR2 are SGHDT and YYEEEE. The CDR3 reads CASISLAGGSDTQYF. In nucleotides, the CDR3 is TGTGCCAGCATCTCTCTAGCGGGGGGATCAGATACGCAGTATTTT.

The rearrangement joins TRBV5-5 to TRBJ2-4, with D possibly TRBD2 on 5 matching bases. This CDR3 spans 16 amino acids. Trimming cost V 4 bases and J 0 bases, with 14 bases left between them. The germline CDR1 and CDR2 sequences are SGHKS and YYEKEE (reference sequence). CDR3 DNA sequence: TGTGCCAGCAGCGCTAGCCGAGTCTTAGCCAAAAACATTCAGTACTTC. Translating gives CASSASRVLAKNIQYF. The full variable domain, in which reference TRBV5-5 and TRBJ2-4 provide the parts outside the CDR3, is DAGVTQSPTHLIKTRGQQVTLRCSPISGHKSVSWYQQVLGQGPQFIFQYYEKEERGRGNFPDRFSARQFPNYSSELNVNALLLGDSALYLCASSASRVLAKNIQYFGAGTRLSVL.